A single sample is the source of the 21 T cell receptor beta chains below, sequenced in a study of T cell responses to AZD1222 COVID-19 vaccine. Sequencing used immunoSEQ multiplex PCR; TCRdb keeps in-frame clones, though not all of them. The data contain roughly 150,000 clones, roughly 91% of them seen just once; the ten biggest clones take up over 7.5%. Sequenced material: peripheral blood, taken on day 0 of AZD1222 vaccination. All receptors derive from an adult in good health.

The rearrangement uses TRBV5-1 and TRBJ1-5, with TRBD1 matching 7 bases. This CDR3 has 14 amino acids. The V gene's germline CDR1 is SGHRS and CDR2 YFSETQ. V lost 3 bases to trimming and J lost 3 bases; unmatched junction nucleotides: 3. Here the CDR3 reads CASSSGTANQPQHF. In nucleotides, the CDR3 is TGCGCCAGCAGCTCGGGGACAGCCAATCAGCCCCAGCATTTT.

The chain uses TRBV28 and TRBJ1-5; TRBD1 agrees at 7 bases. CDR1 MDHEN and CDR2 SYDVKM come from the germline V gene. CDR3 length: 15 amino acids. The V and J ends lost 6 bases and 3 bases, in that order; junction bases with no gene match: 8. The CDR3 spells CASRSMTGTNQPQHF. The CDR3 coding sequence is TGTGCCAGCAGATCTATGACAGGGACCAATCAGCCCCAGCATTTT.

The chain is built from TRBV12-5 and TRBJ1-5; no reliable D call. The germline CDR1 and CDR2 sequences are LGHNT and FRNRAP. This CDR3 region has 14 residues. V gave up 1 base and J gave up 2 bases, with 6 bases separating them. The CDR3 nucleotides are TGTGCTAGTGGTTTGGGACACCGCAATCAGCCCCAGCATTTT. It is translated as CASGLGHRNQPQHF.

The chain combines TRBV3-1 (or the pseudogene TRBV3-2) with TRBJ1-6; a possible D gene is TRBD1 (5 bases). Between the trimmed V and J ends, which lost 3 bases and 6 bases, there was a span of 18 bases. This CDR3 spans 17 amino acids. Germline V gene lookup returns CDR1 LGHDT and CDR2 YNNKEL (reference sequence). CDR3 protein: CASSQEGAGSFNSPLHF. The DNA of the CDR3 is TGTGCCAGCAGCCAGGAGGGAGCAGGGAGTTTTAATTCACCCCTCCACTTT.

This clone was recorded only once. This chain links TRBV11-3 with TRBJ2-3; 10 bases are a match to TRBD1. The ends lost 8 bases at V and 4 bases at J; junction bases unmatched: 12. The CDR3 consists of 16 residues. CDR1 SGHNT and CDR2 YENEEA come from the germline V gene. The CDR3 here is CASRDIPGQGSDTQYF. DNA for the CDR3: TGTGCCAGCCGCGATATACCGGGACAGGGGTCAGATACGCAGTATTTT.

This chain joins TRBV6-1 and TRBJ2-7, with 7 bases aligning to TRBD2. V trimming: 2 bases; J trimming: 6 bases; junction bases outside the gene matches: 13. Germline values: CDR1 MNHNS, CDR2 SASEGT. The CDR3 is 16 residues long. CDR3 sequence (DNA): TGTGCCAGCAGTGAAAGAAGCGGGACTAATGCGGTCGAGCAGTACTTC. Its protein product is CASSERSGTNAVEQYF.

The chain carries TRBV7-8 and TRBJ2-2; D is possibly TRBD1 (6 bases). Germline-derived CDR1 and CDR2 are SGHVS and FQNEAQ. The length of the CDR3 is 15 residues. Deletions cut 5 bases from V and 4 bases from J, with 14 bases between. The CDR3 loop is CASSATGHGTGELFF. CDR3 DNA: TGTGCCAGCAGCGCGACAGGACATGGCACCGGGGAGCTGTTTTTT.

This clone was recorded only once. The chain carries TRBV9 and TRBJ1-2; D is unresolved. The length of the CDR3 is 16 residues. Trimming left V 0 bases short and J 3 bases short, with 15 bases between. Per the germline V gene, CDR1 is SGDLS and CDR2 is YYNGEE. CDR3 bases: TGTGCCAGCAGCGTAGCGGTCGGGCAGGAAGACTATGGCTACACCTTC. Translation gives CASSVAVGQEDYGYTF.

The chain uses TRBV7-9 and TRBJ1-5; 7 nucleotides agree with TRBD1. The trim removed 5 bases at V and 3 bases at J, leaving 4 bases unmatched. CDR1 is SEHNR, CDR2 FQNEAQ, per germline (reference sequence). This CDR3 has 14 residues. DNA of the CDR3: TGTGCCAGCAGCAAAACAGGGGCCAATCAGCCCCAGCATTTT. Translated: CASSKTGANQPQHF. The full variable domain, completed using reference TRBV7-9 and TRBJ1-5, is DTGVSQNPRHKITKRGQNVTFRCDPISEHNRLYWYRQTLGQGPEFLTYFQNEAQLEKSRLLSDRFSAERPKGSFSTLEIQRTEQGDSAMYLCASSKTGANQPQHFGDGTRLSIL.

This chain links TRBV2 with TRBJ2-1; D possibly corresponds to TRBD1 (6 bases). Per the germline V gene, CDR1 is SNHLY and CDR2 is FYNNEI. V dropped 1 base and J dropped 4 bases, with 11 bases sitting between them. This CDR3 is built from 15 residues. The DNA for the CDR3 is TGTGCCAGCAGTGAAGACAGGGTCGTTTACAATGAGCAGTTCTTC. It is translated as CASSEDRVVYNEQFF.

V usage is TRBV12-3 or TRBV12-4 and J usage is TRBJ1-2; D gene unclear. CDR3 length: 13 amino acids. With 3 bases removed from V and 4 bases from J, the gap between germline ends came to 9 bases. CDR3 nucleotide sequence: TGTGCCAGCAGTTTCGTAGTTGGCTATGGCTACACCTTC. Translated, it gives CASSFVVGYGYTF.

This sequence joins TRBV21-1 and TRBJ1-2. TRBV21-1 has pseudogene status. This CDR3 region has 13 residues. The CDR3 loop is CASSTDRGGIGFF. In DNA form, the CDR3 reads TGTGCCAGCAGCACGGACCGGGGGGGGATAGGCTTCTTC.

This chain joins TRBV9 and TRBJ1-1; D is undetermined. Germline CDR1 SGDLS, CDR2 YYNGEE. The V end lost 0 bases, the J end lost 3 bases, and 12 bases lay between the germline ends. The CDR3 is 15 amino acids. The CDR3 is CASSVGRNKDTEAFF. The CDR3 DNA is TGTGCCAGCAGCGTAGGTCGAAACAAGGACACTGAAGCTTTCTTT.

This chain uses TRBV28 with TRBJ2-2, with 10 bases that match TRBD1. J gave up 3 bases and V 4 bases, and 2 bases lay outside the gene matches. The V gene's germline CDR1 is MDHEN and CDR2 SYDVKM. This CDR3 is 15 amino acids long. The CDR3 nucleotides are TGTGCCAGCAGTTGGGGACAGGGGTACACCGGGGAGCTGTTTTTT. Translated: CASSWGQGYTGELFF.

This rearrangement joins TRBV2 to TRBJ1-2; D unresolved. V lost 5 bases to trimming and J lost 8 bases, with 15 bases between them. CDR1 and CDR2 (germline): SNHLY, FYNNEI. This CDR3 is 13 amino acids long. The CDR3 bases are TGTGCCAGCAGTCCTGGCCGCGAAGGGGGCTACACCTTC. It is translated as CASSPGREGGYTF.

The rearrangement joins TRBV5-1 to TRBJ1-6; D remains ambiguous. Germline CDR1 SGHRS, CDR2 YFSETQ. The germline V and J ends were trimmed by 1 base and 4 bases, with 15 bases remaining between them. This CDR3 region has 17 residues. The CDR3 DNA sequence: TGCGCCAGCAGCTTGATAGGGCGGCTCGCTTATAATTCACCCCTCCACTTT. It is translated as CASSLIGRLAYNSPLHF.

This sequence joins TRBV7-2 and TRBJ2-7; D is possibly TRBD1 or TRBD2 (6 bases each). CDR1 and CDR2 (germline): SGHTA, FQGNSA. This CDR3 comprises 15 residues. The V end lost 2 bases, the J end lost 3 bases, and 14 bases lay between the germline ends. CDR3 sequence reads: CASSLSSGARYEQYF. The CDR3 DNA reads TGTGCCAGCAGCTTAAGTTCGGGGGCTCGCTACGAGCAGTACTTC.

This chain connects TRBV11-3 to TRBJ1-2; D may be TRBD1 (5 bases). The CDR3 has 15 amino acids. Germline CDR1 and CDR2: SGHNT and YENEEA. V shed 3 bases and J shed 0 bases, with 11 bases lying between them. CDR3 sequence reads: CASSLIPQANYGYTF. CDR3 nucleotide sequence: TGTGCCAGCAGCTTGATACCACAGGCTAACTATGGCTACACCTTC.

This sequence joins TRBV7-2 and TRBJ1-4; 9 bases fit TRBD1. Germline lookup yields CDR1 SGHTA and CDR2 FQGNSA. V lost 3 bases, J lost 5 bases, and 1 base stayed unmatched. The CDR3 is 14 amino acids. The CDR3 bases are TGTGCCAGCAGCTTGGACAGGGGAAATGAAAAACTGTTTTTT. Its protein is CASSLDRGNEKLFF. The variable domain in full, with the rest retrieved from reference TRBV7-2 and TRBJ1-4, is GAGVSQSPSNKVTEKGKDVELRCDPISGHTALYWYRQSLGQGLEFLIYFQGNSAPDKSGLPSDRFSAERTGGSVSTLTIQRTQQEDSAVYLCASSLDRGNEKLFFGSGTQLSVL.

V usage is TRBV2 and J usage is TRBJ1-1; possibly TRBD1 for D (6 bases). The CDR3 is made up of 15 amino acids. The germline gives CDR1 SNHLY, CDR2 FYNNEI. Deletions cut 5 bases from V and 0 bases from J, with 13 bases between. DNA for the CDR3: TGTGCCAGCAGTCAGGGGTCGGAGATGAACACTGAAGCTTTCTTT. Its protein is CASSQGSEMNTEAFF.

The chain uses TRBV7-3 and TRBJ1-2, with 12 bases aligning to TRBD1. V lost 3 bases, J lost 8 bases, and 13 bases stayed unmatched. This CDR3 is built from 17 residues. Germline CDR1 SGHTA, CDR2 FQGTGA. As DNA, the CDR3 is TGTGCCAGCAGCTTGAGCCCGGGACAGGGGGCTGCGTTAGGCTACACCTTC. Its protein is CASSLSPGQGAALGYTF.